This paragraph covers one T cell receptor beta chain sequence. The CDR3 is 14 amino acids. The V gene lost 5 bases and the J gene lost 3 bases, with 13 bases spanning the gap. Per germline, CDR1 SEHNR and CDR2 FQNEAQ (reference sequence). In the PCR, 60 Vbeta and 13 Jbeta primers were used. Only in-frame clones appear in the TCRdb table, and some are missing; sequencing was by immunoSEQ multiplex PCR. The sample lists around 150,000 clones, over 75% occurring once. These data are taken from a study of cytomegalovirus exposure and HLA in healthy donors. What was sequenced was PBMCs. The TCR originated in a man aged 40-49 years in good health and CMV-seronegative. This chain uses TRBV7-9 with TRBJ1-1; the D is unclear. CDR3 in DNA: TGTGCCAGCAGCCCTTGGACTGACGACACTGAAGCTTTCTTT. Translation gives CASSPWTDDTEAFF.